These 5 T cell receptor beta chains were all obtained from the same sample, sequenced in a study of shared T cell receptors in the human thymus (dated by TCRdb to the early 2020s). The library was produced with the immunoSEQ multiplex PCR assay. TCRdb's version of the immuneACCESS table is confined to in-frame rearrangements and falls short of the full clone set. An unresolved V gene accounts for under half of the shortfall where checked; the remainder is of unknown origin. This sample is represented by 550,000 to 800,000 clones; over 75% of them were singletons. Together, the top ten hold around 0.01% of the sample. These data also formed part of another study, on human thymus T cells.

The sample comprised thymocytes. These receptor sequences come from a girl in the first two years of life with a congenital heart defect. Donor details come from another sample of the same person, matched by shared clones.

The chain combines TRBV29-1 with TRBJ1-2, with 7 bases matching TRBD1. Germline loops: CDR1 SQVTM, CDR2 ANQGSEA. The trim removed 4 bases at V and 6 bases at J, leaving 14 bases unmatched. The CDR3 extends over 15 amino acids. CDR3 nucleotides: TGCAGCGTTGGCCTCGCCACAGTGACAGGGCATGGCTACACCTTC. Protein product: CSVGLATVTGHGYTF.

The genes are TRBV9 and TRBJ1-4; 10 nucleotides agree with TRBD1. Looked up from germline, CDR1 is SGDLS and CDR2 is YYNGEE. V shed 3 bases and J 4 bases; nucleotides not matched to a gene: 6. CDR3 length: 16 amino acids. The CDR3 spells CASSALTGGLNEKLFF. The CDR3 DNA follows: TGTGCCAGCAGCGCCCTGACAGGGGGCCTTAATGAAAAACTGTTTTTT. The full variable domain, in which reference TRBV9 and TRBJ1-4 provide the parts outside the CDR3, is DSGVTQTPKHLITATGQRVTLRCSPRSGDLSVYWYQQSLDQGLQFLIQYYNGEERAKGNILERFSAQQFPDLHSELNLSSLELGDSALYFCASSALTGGLNEKLFFGSGTQLSVL.

This rearrangement joins TRBV5-5 to TRBJ1-1; tentative D call: TRBD1 (5 bases). Germline V gives CDR1 SGHKS, CDR2 YYEKEE (reference sequence). The CDR3 runs 14 residues. V was pared by 4 bases and J by 0 bases, with 10 bases between. The CDR3 nucleotides read TGTGCCAGCAGCGCCCAGGGTGTGAACACTGAAGCTTTCTTT. Amino acids: CASSAQGVNTEAFF.

This chain links TRBV6-1 with TRBJ2-2; no reliable D call. The CDR3 is made up of 15 amino acids. Trimming removed 8 bases from V and 0 bases from J, with 13 bases in between. CDR1 MNHNS and CDR2 SASEGT come from the germline V gene. The CDR3 DNA sequence: TGTGCCAGCGCCCCGGCGGAGACGAACACCGGGGAGCTGTTTTTT. This encodes CASAPAETNTGELFF.

V and J are TRBV4-1 and TRBJ1-2; 8 bases are shared with TRBD1. V lost 6 bases to trimming and J lost 2 bases; unmatched junction nucleotides: 11. The CDR3 length is 16 residues. Germline values: CDR1 MGHRA, CDR2 YSYEKL. The CDR3 sequence is CASSRGWQGANYGYTF. In DNA, the CDR3 is TGCGCCAGCAGTCGGGGGTGGCAGGGGGCCAACTATGGCTACACCTTC.